This TCR beta chain was identified in a study of vaccination and CD4 T cells after COVID-19. At the level of the study: Sample collection from a few convalescent patients took place at day 14 and days 161 to 241 post-vaccination. The cells were exposed to overlapping spike peptides originating from SARS-CoV-2, HCoV-NL63, HCoV-OC43 and HCoV-229E for stimulation.

Points on this clonotype: Its antigen remains unknown.

The time point: late sampling 161 to 241 days after vaccination in three convalescent patients. Specified treatment: approximately nine-day PBMC culture with coronavirus spike peptide pools or control peptides (ViraFEST assay). Sequencing of DNA taken from cultured CD4+ T cells relied on the Oncomine TCR Beta short-read assay. From cultured CD4+ T cells, genomic DNA was extracted. TCRdb re-derived calls from the PCR reads in MiXCR, one entry per CDR3 protein. The sample has 16,000 or so distinct CDR3 sequences, approximately 44% seen once. This CDR3 is built from 13 residues. V was clipped by 5 bases and J by 5 bases, with 12 bases between them. Germline V lookup: CDR1 SGHTA, CDR2 FQGNSA.

This sequence joins TRBV7-2 and TRBJ2-5, with D unresolved. The receptor's source is a human donor who had recovered from COVID-19. The sequenced sample was CD4+ T cells from blood, cultured in vitro, obtained about 7 months after SARS-CoV-2 vaccination. The CDR3 sequence: CASSPESRETQYF. The CDR3 DNA is TGTGCCAGCAGCCCTGAGTCTAGGGAGACCCAGTACTTC. The variable domain in full, with the rest retrieved from reference TRBV7-2 and TRBJ2-5, is GAGVSQSPSNKVTEKGKDVELRCDPISGHTALYWYRQSLGQGLEFLIYFQGNSAPDKSGLPSDRFSAERTGGSVSTLTIQRTQQEDSAVYLCASSPESRETQYFGPGTRLLVL.